The entry below describes one T cell receptor (beta chain). The sample comes from a study of CD8 T cells in Susac syndrome. This CDR3 is 15 amino acids long. The germline gives CDR1 DFQATT, CDR2 SNEGSKA (reference sequence). V lost 1 base to trimming and J lost 4 bases; unmatched junction nucleotides: 2. An amount of RNA that ranged from about 0.45 to 1 ug was reverse transcribed with random hexamers. TCRdb re-derived calls from the immunoSEQ multiplex PCR reads in MiXCR, one entry per CDR3 protein. The data contain under 200,000 distinct CDR3 sequences, approximately 95% of them singletons. The specimen sequenced was CD4+ T cells from PBMCs. This TCR came from a human donor in good health. V and J are TRBV20-1 and TRBJ2-1; 12 nucleotides agree with TRBD2. The CDR3 here is CSARVGLAGYNEQFF. The CDR3 nucleotides are TGCAGTGCTAGAGTTGGACTAGCGGGGTACAATGAGCAGTTCTTC.